These 14 T cell receptor beta chains came from one sample sequenced in a study of shared clonotypes between healthy human individuals. Clones were sequenced by immunoSEQ multiplex PCR, and TCRdb holds only the in-frame ones, with some missing. The table includes a few million clones, more than 80% detected once. Sequenced material: naive CD4+ T cells sorted from blood. Subset of the sample: CD45RA+ positively selected. These receptor sequences come from a man between 18 and 29 years old in good health.

In regard to this clone: Other nucleotide sequences from this sample produce the same CDR3. The V call is TRBV5-1, the J call TRBJ1-3, with D perhaps matching TRBD1 (6 bases). The CDR3 extends over 14 amino acids. Between the trimmed V and J ends, which lost 3 bases and 4 bases, there was a span of 11 bases. Germline CDR1 SGHRS, CDR2 YFSETQ. DNA for the CDR3: TGCGCCAGCAGCTCCGGGGGCTCAGGAAACACCATATATTTT. Translated: CASSSGGSGNTIYF.

The chain joins TRBV7-9 to TRBJ2-4, with D possibly matching TRBD1 (5 bases). The CDR3 totals 14 residues. The germline V gene encodes CDR1 SEHNR and CDR2 FQNEAQ (reference sequence). V shed 8 bases and J shed 4 bases, with 15 bases lying between them. The DNA of the CDR3 is TGTGCCAGCGGCCTCCAGACAGATAAAAACATTCAGTACTTC. Residues: CASGLQTDKNIQYF.

The genes are TRBV10-3 and TRBJ2-7; the D is unclear. The CDR3 contains 13 residues. Deletions cut 3 bases from V and 5 bases from J, with 11 bases between. The germline V gene encodes CDR1 ENHRY and CDR2 SYGVKD. The CDR3 DNA reads TGTGCCATCAGTGATTGGGGAAACAACGAGCAGTACTTC. This encodes CAISDWGNNEQYF.

The chain employs TRBV6-6 and TRBJ2-7, with TRBD1 matching over 7 bases. V shed 2 bases and J 4 bases; nucleotides not matched to a gene: 5. The CDR3 runs to 14 residues. Germline-derived CDR1 and CDR2 are MNHNY and SVGAGI (reference sequence). DNA of the CDR3: TGTGCCAGCAGTTACAGAACAGGGGAGTACGAGCAGTACTTC. Translating it yields CASSYRTGEYEQYF.

Of note for this clone: The sample has other DNA sequences that encode this CDR3 too. This chain uses TRBV5-1 with TRBJ1-1; the D is unclear. Trimming pared 0 bases from V and 0 bases from J, leaving 9 bases between. The CDR3 runs to 15 residues. Germline V gene data show CDR1 as SGHRS and CDR2 as YFSETQ. CDR3 bases: TGCGCCAGCAGCTTGGTCCCGGGGATGAACACTGAAGCTTTCTTT. Its protein product is CASSLVPGMNTEAFF. Full variable domain (outside the CDR3, taken from reference TRBV5-1 and TRBJ1-1): KAGVTQTPRYLIKTRGQQVTLSCSPISGHRSVSWYQQTPGQGLQFLFEYFSETQRNKGNFPGRFSGRQFSNSRSEMNVSTLELGDSALYLCASSLVPGMNTEAFFGQGTRLTVV.

On this clone itself: Other nucleotide sequences from this sample produce the same CDR3. The CDR3 DNA is TGTGCCATCCGGACAGGGATGAACACTGAAGCTTTCTTT. It translates to CAIRTGMNTEAFF. The rearrangement joins TRBV10-3 to TRBJ1-1, with TRBD1 matching 8 bases. The V gene end was trimmed by 8 bases and the J gene end by 0 bases; junction bases not matched to a gene: 2. The V gene's germline CDR1 is ENHRY and CDR2 SYGVKD. The CDR3 totals 13 residues.

The J gene is TRBJ1-2, the V gene TRBV5-1; a weak D match, TRBD1 (6 bases). The V gene's germline CDR1 is SGHRS and CDR2 YFSETQ. The V and J ends lost 4 bases and 7 bases respectively, with 11 bases between them. The CDR3 consists of 12 residues. The DNA for the CDR3 is TGCGCCAGCAGCATAGGACAGTCTGGCTACACCTTC. It specifies CASSIGQSGYTF. Filled out from reference TRBV5-1 and TRBJ1-2, the complete variable domain reads KAGVTQTPRYLIKTRGQQVTLSCSPISGHRSVSWYQQTPGQGLQFLFEYFSETQRNKGNFPGRFSGRQFSNSRSEMNVSTLELGDSALYLCASSIGQSGYTFGSGTRLTVV.

The chain joins TRBV19 to TRBJ1-2, with D unresolved. The germline V and J ends were trimmed by 3 bases and 5 bases, with 4 bases remaining between them. The germline CDR1 and CDR2 sequences are LNHDA and SQIVND (reference sequence). The CDR3 loop spans 11 amino acids. The chain's CDR3 is CASSIRYGYTF. DNA for the CDR3: TGTGCCAGTAGTATCCGGTATGGCTACACCTTC. The variable domain in full, with the rest retrieved from reference TRBV19 and TRBJ1-2, is DGGITQSPKYLFRKEGQNVTLSCEQNLNHDAMYWYRQDPGQGLRLIYYSQIVNDFQKGDIAEGYSVSREKKESFPLTVTSAQKNPTAFYLCASSIRYGYTFGSGTRLTVV.

The chain employs TRBV5-4 and TRBJ1-1; D might be TRBD1 (5 bases). Trimming removed 5 bases at V and 5 bases at J, with 16 bases between. Germline V gene sequence: CDR1 SGHNT, CDR2 YYREEE (reference sequence). This CDR3 contains 14 residues. The CDR3 loop reads CASRPRAEGTEAFF. Written as DNA, the CDR3 is TGTGCCAGCAGGCCACGGGCCGAGGGGACTGAAGCTTTCTTT. Full variable domain (missing parts from reference TRBV5-4 and TRBJ1-1): ETGVTQSPTHLIKTRGQQVTLRCSSQSGHNTVSWYQQALGQGPQFIFQYYREEENGRGNFPPRFSGLQFPNYSSELNVNALELDDSALYLCASRPRAEGTEAFFGQGTRLTVV.

This rearrangement joins TRBV21-1 to TRBJ1-2. TRBV21-1 is annotated as a pseudogene. This CDR3 has 15 residues. This chain's CDR3 is CASSPRNGAGNGYTF. CDR3 bases: TGTGCCAGCAGCCCCCGAAACGGGGCGGGGAATGGCTACACCTTC.

The chain has TRBV18 and TRBJ1-5; the match to TRBD1 covers 7 bases. The CDR3 spans 15 residues. Losses at the gene ends were 3 bases for V and 3 bases for J; bases not matched to a gene: 5. Germline lookup yields CDR1 KGHSH and CDR2 LQKENI. CDR3 residues: CASSPETGYNQPQHF. Here the CDR3 DNA reads TGTGCCAGCTCACCGGAGACAGGGTACAATCAGCCCCAGCATTTT. Complete variable domain (other parts from reference TRBV18 and TRBJ1-5): NAGVMQNPRHLVRRRGQEARLRCSPMKGHSHVYWYRQLPEEGLKFMVYLQKENIIDESGMPKERFSAEFPKEGPSILRIQQVVRGDSAAYFCASSPETGYNQPQHFGDGTRLSIL.

The V gene is TRBV5-4, the J gene TRBJ2-3; TRBD2 matches at 8 bases. The CDR3 is 15 residues long. V lost 2 bases and J lost 7; bases outside the gene matches: 9. Germline values: CDR1 SGHNT, CDR2 YYREEE (reference sequence). This CDR3 is CASSFGGGRGNTQYF. CDR3 sequence (DNA): TGTGCCAGCAGCTTCGGGGGGGGACGTGGGAATACGCAGTATTTT.

The chain recombines TRBV28 with TRBJ1-5; D not resolved. The CDR3 covers 15 residues. The germline V gene encodes CDR1 MDHEN and CDR2 SYDVKM. Trimming removed 8 bases at V and 4 bases at J, with 18 bases between. The CDR3 is CASPAHGEPNQPQHF. CDR3 coding DNA: TGTGCCAGCCCTGCCCACGGGGAACCAAATCAGCCCCAGCATTTT.

This clone is a singleton in its sample. Other nucleotide sequences in the sample specify the same CDR3. The gene calls are TRBV29-1 and TRBJ2-7; 9 bases agree with TRBD1. The CDR3 is 15 residues long. Germline V CDR1 and CDR2: SQVTM, ANQGSEA. Germline trimming cut 3 bases from V and 3 bases from J; bases unmatched to any gene: 9. Here the CDR3 DNA reads TGCAGCGTTGAGCTATGGATGGGACAGGGCTACGAGCAGTACTTC. Protein product: CSVELWMGQGYEQYF.